Below, 32 T cell receptor beta chains from the same sample are listed, as sequenced in a study of T cells in localized non-small cell lung cancer. TCRdb's copy holds only in-frame clones and misses some; the assay was immunoSEQ multiplex PCR. This table has around 20,000 clones, 75% to 90% appearing once. Sequencing was performed on peripheral blood, taken before any cancer treatment. The receptor set was obtained from a man aged 35 to 69 with stage I lung adenocarcinoma.

This chain joins TRBV9 and TRBJ1-3; D not certain. This CDR3 comprises 13 residues. The V end was cut by 3 bases, the J end by 0 bases, with 4 bases between. Per germline, CDR1 SGDLS and CDR2 YYNGEE. CDR3 loop: CASSDSSGNTIYF. The CDR3 DNA reads TGTGCCAGCAGCGACAGCTCTGGAAACACCATATATTTT.

J is TRBJ1-1 and V is TRBV27; weak D call: TRBD1 (5 bases). The CDR3 is 14 amino acids. CDR1 is MNHEY and CDR2 is SMNVEV in the germline V gene (reference sequence). V lost 6 bases and J 0 bases, leaving 11 bases between the germline ends. The CDR3 loop is CASRAGGMNTEAFF. The CDR3, as DNA: TGTGCCAGCAGGGCCGGGGGAATGAACACTGAAGCTTTCTTT.

The gene calls are TRBV5-5 and TRBJ2-7, with D unresolved. Germline loops: CDR1 SGHKS, CDR2 YYEKEE (reference sequence). CDR3 length: 14 residues. V lost 0 bases and J 3 bases, leaving 10 bases between the germline ends. CDR3 sequence (DNA): TGTGCCAGCAGCTTGGATATCGTAGACTACGAGCAGTACTTC. Its protein is CASSLDIVDYEQYF.

This chain connects TRBV30 to TRBJ1-3; D perhaps matches TRBD1 (5 bases). V dropped 4 bases and J dropped 2 bases, with 9 bases sitting between them. The germline V gene encodes CDR1 GTSNPN and CDR2 SVGIG (reference sequence). The CDR3 runs to 13 residues. This CDR3 is CAWTRGTGNTIYF. The CDR3, as DNA: TGTGCCTGGACTAGGGGCACTGGAAACACCATATATTTT.

V and J are TRBV20-1 and TRBJ1-1; D is uncertain. V was clipped by 5 bases and J by 7 bases, with 11 bases between them. The germline gives CDR1 DFQATT, CDR2 SNEGSKA (reference sequence). This CDR3 is built from 11 residues. The CDR3, as DNA: TGCAGTGCTGCGACAAGCCTTGAAGCTTTCTTT. Translation gives CSAATSLEAFF.

This clone appeared once. The rearrangement uses TRBV27 and TRBJ1-2; unclear D gene. Germline V CDR1 and CDR2: MNHEY, SMNVEV (reference sequence). The CDR3 sequence is 13 residues long. V was shortened by 2 bases and J by 8 bases, with 12 bases between the two germline ends. DNA of the CDR3: TGTGCCAGCAGTTTAGGTAACAGAGGCGGCTACACCTTC. Residues: CASSLGNRGGYTF.

This sequence joins TRBV27 and TRBJ1-6; 7 bases fit TRBD1. V gave up 6 bases and J gave up 4 bases; unmatched junction bases: 3. Per germline, CDR1 MNHEY and CDR2 SMNVEV (reference sequence). This CDR3 comprises 14 residues. In DNA, the CDR3 is TGTGCCAGCAGGGGGACAGCTTATAATTCACCCCTCCACTTT. As protein: CASRGTAYNSPLHF.

CDR3 DNA: TGTGCCAGCAGACTTAGCGGCTACAATGAGCAGTTCTTC. Translating it yields CASRLSGYNEQFF. This chain links TRBV27 with TRBJ2-1, with a tentative D call TRBD2 (6 bases). This CDR3 is built from 13 residues. Germline assignment: CDR1 MNHEY and CDR2 SMNVEV (reference sequence). Between the trimmed V and J ends, which lost 6 bases and 3 bases, there was a span of 9 bases.

The gene calls are TRBV19 and TRBJ1-6, with a weak D call TRBD1 (5 bases). The germline V gene has CDR1 LNHDA and CDR2 SQIVND (reference sequence). This CDR3 is built from 13 residues. Trimming removed 2 bases from V and 7 bases from J, with 6 bases in between. This chain's CDR3 is CASSISGNSPLHF. The CDR3 nucleotides are TGTGCCAGTAGTATATCAGGGAATTCACCCCTCCACTTT.

V usage is TRBV18 and J usage is TRBJ2-1; D tentatively fits TRBD1 or TRBD2 (5 bases each). The V end lost 0 bases, the J end lost 7 bases, and 10 bases lay between the germline ends. Germline V gene lookup returns CDR1 KGHSH and CDR2 LQKENI. CDR3 length: 14 amino acids. CDR3 sequence reads: CASSPPRWGNEQFF. The CDR3 DNA sequence: TGTGCCAGCTCACCACCAAGATGGGGGAATGAGCAGTTCTTC. The entire variable domain, with the rest obtained from reference TRBV18 and TRBJ2-1, is as follows: NAGVMQNPRHLVRRRGQEARLRCSPMKGHSHVYWYRQLPEEGLKFMVYLQKENIIDESGMPKERFSAEFPKEGPSILRIQQVVRGDSAAYFCASSPPRWGNEQFFGPGTRLTVL.

The chain links TRBV6-1 to TRBJ1-5; D remains ambiguous. The CDR3 contains 15 residues. The V gene lost 6 bases and the J gene lost 6 bases, with 18 bases spanning the gap. Germline values: CDR1 MNHNS, CDR2 SASEGT. CDR3 DNA sequence: TGTGCCAGCAGGGGGAAGGGCCCCTCGGGTCAGCCCCAGCATTTT. Its translation is CASRGKGPSGQPQHF.

Only one count was recorded for this clone. The J gene is TRBJ2-7, the V gene TRBV10-3; no clear D gene. Germline CDR1 reads ENHRY; CDR2 reads SYGVKD. The CDR3 is 15 amino acids. Deletions cut 2 bases from V and 2 bases from J, with 13 bases between. This CDR3 is CAISEQGTQTYEQYF. DNA for the CDR3: TGTGCCATCAGTGAGCAAGGAACGCAGACCTACGAGCAGTACTTC.

The chain couples TRBV5-3 to TRBJ1-2; 8 bases are a match to TRBD1. TRBV5-3 is flagged as an ORF with uncertain function. After removal of 4 bases from V and 4 bases from J, the junction contained 15 bases not matched to a gene. This CDR3 region has 17 residues. CDR3 protein: CARSPNPAGGESYGYTF. Here the CDR3 DNA reads TGTGCCAGAAGCCCAAACCCCGCAGGGGGCGAATCCTATGGCTACACCTTC.

This chain links TRBV19 with TRBJ2-1; D might be TRBD1 (5 bases). Germline values: CDR1 LNHDA, CDR2 SQIVND (reference sequence). Trimming pared 7 bases from V and 3 bases from J, leaving 10 bases between. The CDR3 sequence is 13 residues long. The CDR3 is CASKTVGYNEQFF. For the CDR3, the DNA is TGTGCCAGTAAGACAGTCGGCTACAATGAGCAGTTCTTC.

J is TRBJ1-5 and V is TRBV4-1; no clear D gene. Trimming removed 0 bases from V and 2 bases from J, with 20 bases in between. Germline V gives CDR1 MGHRA, CDR2 YSYEKL. This CDR3 spans 19 amino acids. The CDR3 loop is CASSQESAVGFLGNQPQHF. CDR3 nucleotide sequence: TGCGCCAGCAGCCAAGAATCCGCAGTAGGGTTTCTAGGCAATCAGCCCCAGCATTTT.

V usage is TRBV6-4 and J usage is TRBJ1-2; TRBD1 might be the D (5 bases). The CDR3 length is 16 residues. The V gene lost 3 bases and the J gene lost 8 bases, with 22 bases spanning the gap. Looked up from germline, CDR1 is MRHNA and CDR2 is SNTAGT. DNA of the CDR3: TGTGCCAGCAGTGATCCTACCCGGGACGCCTTGGGAGGCTACACCTTC. It codes for CASSDPTRDALGGYTF.

The chain employs TRBV14 and TRBJ1-4; D gene unclear. The CDR3 has 13 residues. The V gene lost 0 bases and the J gene lost 8 bases, with 7 bases spanning the gap. Germline lookup yields CDR1 SGHDN and CDR2 FVKESK. In nucleotides, the CDR3 is TGTGCCAGCAGCCAAGAATATGAGGAAAAACTGTTTTTT. This sequence encodes CASSQEYEEKLFF.

The chain couples TRBV19 to TRBJ2-3; D not resolved. Looked up from germline, CDR1 is LNHDA and CDR2 is SQIVND (reference sequence). V shed 2 bases and J shed 4 bases, with 4 bases lying between them. This CDR3 comprises 12 residues. The CDR3 spells CASSIRPDTQYF. The CDR3 DNA follows: TGTGCCAGTAGTATACGTCCAGATACGCAGTATTTT. The complete variable domain, with remaining parts taken from reference TRBV19 and TRBJ2-3, reads DGGITQSPKYLFRKEGQNVTLSCEQNLNHDAMYWYRQDPGQGLRLIYYSQIVNDFQKGDIAEGYSVSREKKESFPLTVTSAQKNPTAFYLCASSIRPDTQYFGPGTRLTVL.

This rearrangement joins TRBV14 to TRBJ1-2; D perhaps matches TRBD1 (6 bases). There are 15 residues in the CDR3. The germline V gene encodes CDR1 SGHDN and CDR2 FVKESK. Trimming shortened V by 0 bases and J by 4 bases, and 12 bases separated the two germline ends. CDR3 residues: CASSQDQQGFYGYTF. CDR3 bases: TGTGCCAGCAGCCAAGATCAACAGGGCTTCTATGGCTACACCTTC.

The count of this clone is one. V gene TRBV7-9 combines with J gene TRBJ2-1, with D unclear. This CDR3 is 8 amino acids long. Germline V gene data show CDR1 as SEHNR and CDR2 as FQNEAQ (reference sequence). V lost 10 bases and J 5 bases, leaving 0 bases between the germline ends. The DNA for the CDR3 is TGTGCCAACAATGAGCAGTTCTTC. Amino acids: CANNEQFF.

This clone was observed once. The chain uses TRBV6-5 and TRBJ1-1; weak D call: TRBD1 (5 bases). The CDR3 is made up of 14 amino acids. Germline V gives CDR1 MNHEY, CDR2 SVGAGI. V was trimmed by 5 bases and J by 2 bases, leaving 12 bases between them. The CDR3 coding sequence is TGTGCCAGCAGTCGGGGGGGAGACAACACTGAAGCTTTCTTT. Translated, it gives CASSRGGDNTEAFF.

This clone was seen a handful of times. This chain links TRBV28 with TRBJ1-6; D gene unclear. V was pared by 7 bases and J by 8 bases, with 12 bases between. This CDR3 is built from 13 residues. Germline values: CDR1 MDHEN, CDR2 SYDVKM. The CDR3 bases are TGTGCCAGCACTCCACCGGGGTATTCACCCCTCCACTTT. Its protein product is CASTPPGYSPLHF. Full variable domain (missing parts from reference TRBV28 and TRBJ1-6): DVKVTQSSRYLVKRTGEKVFLECVQDMDHENMFWYRQDPGLGLRLIYFSYDVKMKEKGDIPEGYSVSREKKERFSLILESASTNQTSMYLCASTPPGYSPLHFGNGTRLTVT.

DNA for the CDR3: TGTGCCAGCAGTTTTCATTCCGGCGGAACCTACGAGCAGTACTTC. It specifies CASSFHSGGTYEQYF. The rearrangement joins TRBV28 to TRBJ2-7; D unclear. The CDR3 runs to 15 residues. Germline V gene lookup returns CDR1 MDHEN and CDR2 SYDVKM. V was clipped by 3 bases and J by 2 bases, with 14 bases between them.

The CDR3 spells CAWSTGVGYTF. DNA for the CDR3: TGTGCCTGGAGCACAGGGGTTGGCTACACCTTC. V and J are TRBV30 and TRBJ1-2, with 7 bases identical to TRBD1. The CDR3 consists of 11 residues. Unmatched junction bases numbered 2, after V lost 3 bases and J lost 7 bases. Germline V lookup: CDR1 GTSNPN, CDR2 SVGIG (reference sequence). The full variable domain, completed using reference TRBV30 and TRBJ1-2, is SQTIHQWPATLVQPVGSPLSLECTVEGTSNPNLYWYRQAAGRGLQLLFYSVGIGQISSEVPQNLSASRPQDRQFILSSKKLLLSDSGFYLCAWSTGVGYTFGSGTRLTVV.

V usage is TRBV9 and J usage is TRBJ2-3, with TRBD1 as a possible D gene (5 bases). Germline V CDR1 and CDR2: SGDLS, YYNGEE. V was pared by 6 bases and J by 9 bases, with 14 bases between. This CDR3 comprises 12 residues. This chain's CDR3 is CASTLGKGTQYF. CDR3 nucleotide sequence: TGTGCCAGCACCCTAGGAAAGGGGACGCAGTATTTT.

This clone was counted between two and nine times. V usage is TRBV11-3 and J usage is TRBJ2-3; D remains ambiguous. The CDR3 length is 15 residues. Germline V gene data show CDR1 as SGHNT and CDR2 as YENEEA. The V end lost 5 bases, the J end lost 3 bases, and 15 bases lay between the germline ends. The CDR3: CASSPTEAWTDTQYF. The DNA for the CDR3 is TGTGCCAGCAGCCCAACCGAGGCTTGGACAGATACGCAGTATTTT.

The chain couples TRBV6-5 to TRBJ1-2; TRBD1 is a possible D gene (6 bases). Germline V lookup: CDR1 MNHEY, CDR2 SVGAGI. This CDR3 has 14 residues. V was clipped by 0 bases and J by 7 bases, with 12 bases between them. CDR3: CASSYSGAVGGYTF. The DNA for the CDR3 is TGTGCCAGCAGTTACTCGGGGGCAGTTGGTGGCTACACCTTC.

The chain employs TRBV9 and TRBJ1-5; no firm D call. The germline V and J ends were trimmed by 2 bases and 3 bases, with 9 bases remaining between them. In germline, CDR1 is SGDLS, CDR2 YYNGEE. The CDR3 is 14 residues long. CDR3 nucleotide sequence: TGTGCCAGCAGCGTGGGGTCCTTCAATCAGCCCCAGCATTTT. Translation: CASSVGSFNQPQHF.

This sequence joins TRBV6-4 and TRBJ2-7; D remains unclear. In germline, CDR1 is MRHNA, CDR2 SNTAGT. V shed 0 bases and J shed 3 bases, with 6 bases lying between them. The CDR3 runs 13 residues. Written as DNA, the CDR3 is TGTGCCAGCAGTGACTCGGGCTTCTACGAGCAGTACTTC. Protein: CASSDSGFYEQYF.

The J gene is TRBJ2-6, the V gene TRBV5-5; maybe TRBD1 (6 bases). Trimming took 3 bases from V and 2 from J, leaving 12 bases between them. The CDR3 length is 16 residues. Per germline, CDR1 SGHKS and CDR2 YYEKEE (reference sequence). CDR3 in DNA: TGTGCCAGCAGCTCATTACAGGGAGCTGGGGCCAACGTCCTGACTTTC. Residues: CASSSLQGAGANVLTF.

V usage is TRBV6-6 and J usage is TRBJ2-4; D is tentatively TRBD1 or TRBD2 (5 bases each). V lost 2 bases to trimming and J lost 0 bases, with 8 bases between them. The CDR3 length is 15 residues. The germline CDR1 and CDR2 sequences are MNHNY and SVGAGI (reference sequence). The CDR3 DNA is TGTGCCAGCAGTTACGGGACCCTAGCCAAAAACATTCAGTACTTC. As protein: CASSYGTLAKNIQYF.

This chain joins TRBV28 and TRBJ1-5, with D tentatively TRBD1 (6 bases). From germline, CDR1 is MDHEN and CDR2 SYDVKM. The CDR3 sequence is 14 residues long. V was cut by 6 bases and J by 6 bases, with 15 bases left in between. CDR3 sequence reads: CASRINRESQPQHF. The CDR3 DNA reads as TGTGCCAGCAGAATTAACAGGGAAAGTCAGCCCCAGCATTTT.